This TCR beta chain was sequenced in a study of blood T cell repertoires in COVID-19. The wider study: PBMCs, B-cell-depleted T cells, or T cells provided the cDNA or gDNA that made up the material.

From germline, CDR1 is SEHNR and CDR2 FQNEAQ (reference sequence). Germline trimming cut 4 bases from V and 1 base from J; bases unmatched to any gene: 4. CDR3 length: 15 residues. This table comes from immunoSEQ multiplex PCR, and its TCRdb copy is limited to in-frame clones, with some not included. Seen here are about 190,000 clones, roughly 80% observed once, and the top ten hold 17%. The TCR was taken from a man between 60 and 75 years old with active or convalescent COVID-19. The sample comprised peripheral blood. The chain recombines TRBV7-9 with TRBJ1-1; TRBD1 aligns across 9 bases. This chain's CDR3 is CASSSGTGPNTEAFF. CDR3 coding DNA: TGTGCCAGCAGCTCCGGGACAGGGCCGAACACTGAAGCTTTCTTT.